This T cell receptor (beta chain) was sequenced during a study of cytomegalovirus exposure and HLA in healthy donors. Study outcomes and limitations: Most TCRs appeared rarely, but some public TCRs recurred in many donors. Researchers had no immune exposure information except CMV serostatus available.

These donors counted as nominally healthy when sampled, but unrecorded immune exposures were likely. On this clone itself: Antigen specificity is unknown.

With 60 Vbeta and 13 Jbeta primers, the PCR was carried out. Clones were read by immunoSEQ multiplex PCR, and TCRdb kept only the in-frame ones, dropping some. Of about 160,000 clones listed, 79% are singletons. The V and J ends lost 6 bases and 5 bases, in that order; junction bases with no gene match: 9. Germline assignment: CDR1 MDHEN and CDR2 SYDVKM. The CDR3 sequence is 15 residues long. The chain has TRBV28 and TRBJ2-5; 10 bases agree with TRBD2. The sequence came from a man over 45 in good health and CMV-seropositive. The source material was PBMCs. For the CDR3, the DNA is TGTGCCAGCAGACCAGCGGGAGGGCCTTTGGAGACCCAGTACTTC. Encoded protein: CASRPAGGPLETQYF.